This record covers a single TCR beta chain. Here immunoSEQ multiplex PCR was the method, and the copy in TCRdb shows in-frame clones only, minus some. The sample holds 90,000 to 120,000 clones; about 92% are singletons and the top ten take roughly 1.1%. The sample comes from a study of T cell responses to AZD1222 COVID-19 vaccine. V was pared by 5 bases and J by 0 bases, with 10 bases between. The CDR3 consists of 14 residues. Germline V gene sequence: CDR1 SGHTA, CDR2 FQGNSA. This chain uses TRBV7-2 with TRBJ1-1; D not certain. The clonotype originates from an adult in good health. Sequenced here: peripheral blood, sampled on day 0 of AZD1222 vaccination. The CDR3 loop reads CASSSWAVNTEAFF. The CDR3 DNA reads TGTGCCAGCAGCAGCTGGGCGGTGAACACTGAAGCTTTCTTT.